This T cell receptor beta chain was recorded in a study of blood T cell repertoires in COVID-19. Study details: Samples representing acute and convalescent COVID-19 were sourced from the United States, Italy and Spain. The cDNA or gDNA used as material had been derived from T cells, B-cell-depleted T cells, or PBMCs.

In the original processing: Estimation of nucleated cell counts was performed using reference gene primer amplification. Sequencing used immunoSEQ multiplex PCR; TCRdb keeps in-frame clones, though not all of them. That table is the source of V, J and clone size, and D and trimming were worked out from the DNA. This sample carries about 360,000 clones, about 83% of them seen once, and the ten largest clones take just under 3%. Trimming at V came to 1 base and at J to 5 bases, leaving 12 bases not matched to a gene. The CDR3 totals 17 residues. Germline CDR1 and CDR2: MDHEN and SYDVKM. Sequenced material: peripheral blood. The TCR originated in a man in his thirties or forties with active or convalescent COVID-19. This chain links TRBV28 with TRBJ2-7; 9 bases line up with TRBD1. In nucleotides, the CDR3 is TGTGCCAGCAGTTTATCACAGGGGGCGGGAGTACCCAACGAGCAGTACTTC. Protein: CASSLSQGAGVPNEQYF.